This is a list of T cell receptor beta chains from one sample in a study of cytomegalovirus exposure and HLA in healthy donors. TCRdb keeps only in-frame clones here, not all; method: immunoSEQ multiplex PCR. The table records 85,000 to 100,000 clones, less than 70% of them present only once. Input material: PBMCs. These receptors came from a human donor in good health. Each CDR3 is given with its conserved first and last residue. A D gene is named only where the DNA matches it firmly. Not all rows give a size; the values are once, few, many and, for expanded clones, a class.

DNA: TGTGCCAGCAGCTCACTAGCGGGGGGATCCGGGGAGCTGTTTTTT
CDR3: CASSSLAGGSGELFF
size: -
D: TRBD2
V: TRBV11-3
J: TRBJ2-2

DNA: TGTGCCAGCTCACCACAACAGAACGGCTACACCTTC
CDR3: CASSPQQNGYTF
size: -
D: -
V: TRBV18
J: TRBJ1-2

DNA: TGTGCCAGCAGCAAAGACTGGGTCGGACGGGGGTTT
CDR3: CASSKDWVGRGF
size: -
D: -
V: TRBV21-1
J: TRBJ1-1

DNA: TGTGCCAGCAGCTTAGCCAAGGGCGGGAGCTCTGGAAACACCATATATTTT
CDR3: CASSLAKGGSSGNTIYF
size: few
D: -
V: TRBV7-9
J: TRBJ1-3

DNA: TGTGCCAGCAGCTTCCCACTAGCGGGGCGCACAGATACGCAGTATTTT
CDR3: CASSFPLAGRTDTQYF
size: -
D: TRBD2
V: TRBV5-4
J: TRBJ2-3

DNA: TGTGCCAGCAGTCTTCTTAGCGGGGGGAACACCGGGGAGCTGTTTTTT
CDR3: CASSLLSGGNTGELFF
size: -
D: TRBD2
V: TRBV27
J: TRBJ2-2

DNA: TGTGCCAGCAGCAAAGGACTAGCGGGGGGGCGGTACAATGAGCAGTTCTTC
CDR3: CASSKGLAGGRYNEQFF
size: few
D: TRBD2
V: TRBV7-2
J: TRBJ2-1

DNA: TGTGCCAGTAGCCCGCCTGGACTAGCGGGCACCTACGAGCAGTACTTC
CDR3: CASSPPGLAGTYEQYF
size: few
D: TRBD2
V: TRBV19
J: TRBJ2-7

DNA: TGTGCCAGCAGCCTAATACAGGGGGCCTACGAGCAGTACTTC
CDR3: CASSLIQGAYEQYF
size: -
D: TRBD1
V: TRBV7-6
J: TRBJ2-7

DNA: TGTGCCACCAACCGACAGGGAAGCACTGAAGCTTTCTTT
CDR3: CATNRQGSTEAFF
size: -
D: TRBD1
V: TRBV10-3
J: TRBJ1-1

DNA: TGTGCCAGCAGTCCCGGGTCTGGGGCCAACGTCCTGACTTTC
CDR3: CASSPGSGANVLTF
size: -
D: -
V: TRBV25-1
J: TRBJ2-6

DNA: TGTGCCAGTAGTCCCCTACAGGGTGTGGGGCAGTACTTC
CDR3: CASSPLQGVGQYF
size: -
D: -
V: TRBV19
J: TRBJ2-7

DNA: TGTGCCAGCAGCAATATCTCGCGGGCGCCGAGGTCAGAGACCCAGTACTTC
CDR3: CASSNISRAPRSETQYF
size: -
D: -
V: TRBV5-6
J: TRBJ2-5

DNA: TGTGCCAGCACCTTTGGGAGGAATCAGCCCCAGCATTTT
CDR3: CASTFGRNQPQHF
size: -
D: -
V: TRBV13
J: TRBJ1-5

DNA: TGTGCCAGCAGCCCTTACAGGGTCCAAGAGACCCAGTACTTC
CDR3: CASSPYRVQETQYF
size: -
D: -
V: TRBV11-2
J: TRBJ2-5

DNA: TGTGCCAGCTCACCGTATAGTGGTTCCTACAATGAGCAGTTCTTC
CDR3: CASSPYSGSYNEQFF
size: -
D: -
V: TRBV18
J: TRBJ2-1

DNA: TGTGCCAGCTCACCAGGGACAGGGAGGAATGGCTACACCTTC
CDR3: CASSPGTGRNGYTF
size: few
D: TRBD1
V: TRBV18
J: TRBJ1-2

DNA: TGTGCCAGCAGCTTTAGGGGGACCCAAGAGACCCAGTACTTC
CDR3: CASSFRGTQETQYF
size: -
D: -
V: TRBV7-2
J: TRBJ2-5

DNA: TGTGCCAGCAGACTAGTTCGCAATGAGCAGTTCTTC
CDR3: CASRLVRNEQFF
size: once
D: -
V: TRBV6-1
J: TRBJ2-1

DNA: TGTGCCAGCAGCGTGGGCGTTTTCACTGAAGCTTTCTTT
CDR3: CASSVGVFTEAFF
size: -
D: -
V: TRBV11-3
J: TRBJ1-1

DNA: TGTGCCAGCAGCTTAGCGCTAGGGGTCCGAGGCAGAGAGACCCAGTACTTC
CDR3: CASSLALGVRGRETQYF
size: -
D: -
V: TRBV7-2
J: TRBJ2-5

DNA: TGCGCCAGCAGCAGCGGACAGGGGGGGTGGCATTTGACAGATACGCAGTATTTT
CDR3: CASSSGQGGWHLTDTQYF
size: few
D: TRBD1
V: TRBV5-1
J: TRBJ2-3

DNA: TGCGCCAGCAGCTTGGAAGGGGTAGGGACTGAAGCTTTCTTT
CDR3: CASSLEGVGTEAFF
size: -
D: -
V: TRBV5-1
J: TRBJ1-1

DNA: TGTGCCAGCAGCCCTCTCCGGGGGGCCCTTTACAATGAGCAGTTCTTC
CDR3: CASSPLRGALYNEQFF
size: few
D: -
V: TRBV5-6
J: TRBJ2-1

DNA: TGTGCCAGTAGGGGGGGATCTGGGGCCAACGTCCTGACTTTC
CDR3: CASRGGSGANVLTF
size: once
D: -
V: TRBV19
J: TRBJ2-6

DNA: TGTGCCAGCAGTCTCAGGACCGGGGGCGGGAGCACCGGGGAGCTGTTTTTT
CDR3: CASSLRTGGGSTGELFF
size: -
D: -
V: TRBV6-7
J: TRBJ2-2

DNA: TGCGCCAGCAGCTTGGAGCATTCCTACAATGAGCAGTTCTTC
CDR3: CASSLEHSYNEQFF
size: -
D: -
V: TRBV5-1
J: TRBJ2-1

DNA: TGTGCCAGTAGTACCCTGGGGACAGCTGAAAAACTGTTTTTT
CDR3: CASSTLGTAEKLFF
size: -
D: TRBD1
V: TRBV19
J: TRBJ1-4

DNA: TGTGCCAGCAGTTTATCGGGCGAGGGGGTTTACGAGCAGTACTTC
CDR3: CASSLSGEGVYEQYF
size: -
D: -
V: TRBV27
J: TRBJ2-7

DNA: TGTGCCAGCAGCCAGACTTCTAACTATGGCTACACCTTC
CDR3: CASSQTSNYGYTF
size: -
D: -
V: TRBV7-8
J: TRBJ1-2

DNA: TGCGCCAGCAGCCAAGGCAGGAACACCGGGGAGCTGTTTTTT
CDR3: CASSQGRNTGELFF
size: few
D: -
V: TRBV4-1
J: TRBJ2-2

DNA: TGTGCCAGCAGTCAAATAGCGGGGGGAAATACGCAGTATTTT
CDR3: CASSQIAGGNTQYF
size: -
D: TRBD2
V: TRBV2
J: TRBJ2-3

DNA: TGTGCCAGTAGTATTACAGGGGGCGGCACTGAAGCTTTCTTT
CDR3: CASSITGGGTEAFF
size: -
D: TRBD1
V: TRBV19
J: TRBJ1-1

DNA: TGTGCCAGCAGTGAAAGCTGGACAGGTTTTGGAAACACCATATATTTT
CDR3: CASSESWTGFGNTIYF
size: -
D: TRBD1
V: TRBV6-1
J: TRBJ1-3

DNA: TGTGCCAGCAGTCCTACAGGGATTAGCAATCAGCCCCAGCATTTT
CDR3: CASSPTGISNQPQHF
size: -
D: -
V: TRBV6-5
J: TRBJ1-5

DNA: TGTGCCAGCAGTTACTCCAACCCCCGGCAAGAGACCCAGTACTTC
CDR3: CASSYSNPRQETQYF
size: -
D: -
V: TRBV6-5
J: TRBJ2-5

DNA: TGTGCCACATACCGCCGGGACAGGGGGAACTATGGCCACACCTTC
CDR3: CATYRRDRGNYGHTF
size: -
D: TRBD1
V: TRBV19
J: TRBJ1-2

DNA: TGTGCCAGCAGTTTTGGGCGGGGAGGGGAGCTGTTTTTT
CDR3: CASSFGRGGELFF
size: -
D: -
V: TRBV27
J: TRBJ2-2

DNA: TGTGCCAGCTCTTTGCACCAACCAGGGTATCGGAACACCGGGGAGCTGTTTTTT
CDR3: CASSLHQPGYRNTGELFF
size: -
D: -
V: TRBV7-2
J: TRBJ2-2

DNA: TGTGCCAGCAGCCTGAGCGGGGGTACCTACGAGCAGTACTTC
CDR3: CASSLSGGTYEQYF
size: -
D: TRBD2
V: TRBV5-6
J: TRBJ2-7

DNA: TGTGCCAGCAGTTTAGGGCCGGCGGGGGGCCCCCAAGAGACCCAGTACTTC
CDR3: CASSLGPAGGPQETQYF
size: -
D: TRBD2
V: TRBV27
J: TRBJ2-5

DNA: TGTGCCAGCAGCCCAGACAGCCGCTCTGGAAACACCATATATTTT
CDR3: CASSPDSRSGNTIYF
size: -
D: -
V: TRBV7-2
J: TRBJ1-3

DNA: TGTGCCATCAGTGACTCGGACACCGGGGAGCTGTTTTTT
CDR3: CAISDSDTGELFF
size: few
D: -
V: TRBV10-3
J: TRBJ2-2

DNA: TGTGCCAGCTCACCGGGAGGGGGGCGCAATCAGCCCCAGCATTTT
CDR3: CASSPGGGRNQPQHF
size: few
D: -
V: TRBV18
J: TRBJ1-5

DNA: TGTGCCAGCAGCTTGGGTGGGGGCTGGGAGACCCAGTACTTC
CDR3: CASSLGGGWETQYF
size: few
D: -
V: TRBV5-5
J: TRBJ2-5

DNA: TGCAGCGTCGGACGGGACTCCTACGAGCAGTACTTC
CDR3: CSVGRDSYEQYF
size: -
D: -
V: TRBV29-1
J: TRBJ2-7

DNA: TGTGCCACCAGCAGGGGGGACAGGGGACATCAGCCCCAGCATTTT
CDR3: CATSRGDRGHQPQHF
size: few
D: TRBD1
V: TRBV15
J: TRBJ1-5

DNA: TGCGCCAGCAGCCCGTACGGACAGGGCAATCAGCCCCAGCATTTT
CDR3: CASSPYGQGNQPQHF
size: -
D: TRBD1
V: TRBV4-1
J: TRBJ1-5